This TCR beta chain was found in a study of CD8 T cells in ankylosing spondylitis. This clonotype was seen many times. The antigen is unknown. Findings of the study overall: Blood from ankylosing spondylitis patients appeared to carry a characteristic eight-variant TCR beta motif.

TCR beta libraries were made by quantitative 5'-RACE with molecular barcodes. TCRdb recomputed calls from the 5' RACE reads with MiXCR, one row per CDR3 protein. The repertoire consists of 300,000 to 400,000 distinct CDR3 sequences, with approximately 10% occurring once and the leading ten covering about a tenth. The CDR3 length is 16 residues. Between the trimmed V and J ends, which lost 7 bases and 1 base, there was a span of 23 bases. The germline gives CDR1 SQVTM, CDR2 ANQGSEA. Sequenced input: blood, either unsorted or a sorted T cell fraction (not recorded which). This chain joins TRBV29-1 and TRBJ2-7, with D unclear. The source of this sequence is a female donor with ankylosing spondylitis or in good health (not recorded which). CDR3 protein: CSGVSVVSSLSYEQYF. The CDR3, as DNA: TGCAGCGGCGTGTCGGTGGTATCCTCCCTTTCCTACGAGCAGTACTTC.